This T cell receptor (beta chain) was sequenced during a study of T cells in Graves' hyperthyroidism and ophthalmopathy. RNA transcripts served as the template for amplifying TCR beta CDR3 regions. In the first-round RT-PCR of the TCR CDR3, the HTBI primer set was used. TCRdb analysed the multiplex PCR reads with MiXCR anew, one entry per CDR3 protein. Among approximately 300,000 distinct CDR3 sequences listed, roughly 17% were seen once. The authors took PBMCs from 10 ml fresh peripheral blood. What was sequenced was blood. This receptor was taken from a man in his thirties or forties with Graves' hyperthyroidism.

CDR3 region: CASREETYNEQFF. As DNA, the CDR3 is TGTGCCAGTCGGGAGGAGACCTACAATGAGCAGTTCTTC. The gene calls are TRBV18 and TRBJ2-1; TRBD2 matches at 7 bases. CDR3 length: 13 residues. Trimming removed 9 bases from V and 2 bases from J; junction bases left unmatched: 4. CDR1 KGHSH and CDR2 LQKENI come from the germline V gene.